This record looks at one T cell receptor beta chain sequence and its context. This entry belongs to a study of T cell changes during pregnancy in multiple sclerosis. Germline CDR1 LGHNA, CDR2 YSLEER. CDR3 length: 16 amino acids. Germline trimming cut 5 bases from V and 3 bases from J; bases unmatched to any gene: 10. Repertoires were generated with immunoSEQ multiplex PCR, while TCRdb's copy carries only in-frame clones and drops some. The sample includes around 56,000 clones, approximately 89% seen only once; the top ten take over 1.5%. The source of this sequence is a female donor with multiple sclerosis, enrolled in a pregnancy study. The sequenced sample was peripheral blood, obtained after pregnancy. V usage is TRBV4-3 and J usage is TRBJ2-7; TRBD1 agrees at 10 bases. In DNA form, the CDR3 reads TGCGCCAGCAGCTACCAAACCGGGACAGGGGTCTACGAGCAGTACTTC. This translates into CASSYQTGTGVYEQYF.